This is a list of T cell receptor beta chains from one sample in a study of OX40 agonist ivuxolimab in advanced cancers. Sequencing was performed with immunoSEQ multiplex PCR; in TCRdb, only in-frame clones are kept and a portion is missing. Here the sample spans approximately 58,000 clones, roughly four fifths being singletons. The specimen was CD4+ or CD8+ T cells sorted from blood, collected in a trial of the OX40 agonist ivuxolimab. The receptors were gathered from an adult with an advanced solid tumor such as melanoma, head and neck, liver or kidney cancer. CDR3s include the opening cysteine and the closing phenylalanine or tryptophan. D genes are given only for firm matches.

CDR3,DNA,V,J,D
CASSFSGTGELFF,TGTGCCAGCAGTTTTAGCGGGACCGGGGAGCTGTTTTTT,TRBV27,TRBJ2-2,TRBD2
CATRALAGHTDTQYF,TGTGCCACCAGGGCCCTAGCGGGACACACAGATACGCAGTATTTT,TRBV15,TRBJ2-3,TRBD2
CASGPQGAHLDTEAFF,TGTGCCAGCGGCCCACAGGGGGCGCATCTGGACACTGAAGCTTTCTTT,TRBV7-8,TRBJ1-1,TRBD1
CASGAGGFYEQYF,TGCGCCAGCGGGGCAGGGGGTTTCTACGAGCAGTACTTC,TRBV5-1,TRBJ2-7,TRBD1
CASNRGNSPLHF,TGTGCCAGCAATAGGGGGAATTCACCCCTCCACTTT,TRBV2,TRBJ1-6,.
CASSILLGQGAHEQYF,TGTGCCAGTAGTATTCTGCTGGGACAGGGGGCCCACGAGCAGTACTTC,TRBV19,TRBJ2-7,TRBD1
CASSEFMGYTF,TGTGCCAGCAGTGAATTTATGGGCTACACCTTC,TRBV6-1,TRBJ1-2,.
CTSSQDRAEREISYEQYF,TGCACCAGCAGCCAAGATAGGGCGGAGCGGGAGATCTCCTACGAGCAGTACTTC,TRBV1,TRBJ2-7,.
CASSLTGSGIEQFF,TGTGCCAGCAGCTTAACCGGGAGTGGTATTGAGCAGTTCTTC,TRBV11-2,TRBJ2-1,.
CASSRPPTETQYF,TGTGCCAGCAGCAGGCCGCCTACGGAGACCCAGTACTTC,TRBV6-5,TRBJ2-5,.
CASSSRFVAGLSQETQYF,TGTGCCAGCAGTTCTCGGTTTGTAGCGGGACTTTCCCAAGAGACCCAGTACTTC,TRBV27,TRBJ2-5,TRBD2
CASSIGGSYYEQYF,TGTGCCAGTAGTATAGGTGGCAGCTACTACGAGCAGTACTTC,TRBV19,TRBJ2-7,.
CASSAGATDHTQYF,TGTGCCAGCAGTGCAGGGGCGACAGACCATACGCAGTATTTT,TRBV25-1,TRBJ2-3,.
CASSLLTVGPGELFF,TGTGCCAGCAGCCTATTGACAGTTGGGCCCGGGGAGCTGTTTTTT,TRBV5-6,TRBJ2-2,.
CSVVRGYEQYF,TGCAGCGTGGTTAGAGGCTACGAGCAGTACTTC,TRBV29-1,TRBJ2-7,.
CASSPQTGLDEQYF,TGTGCCAGCAGCCCTCAGACAGGTCTCGACGAGCAGTACTTC,TRBV6-1,TRBJ2-7,.
CASSFAGNTGELFF,TGCGCCAGCAGCTTCGCGGGGAACACCGGGGAGCTGTTTTTT,TRBV5-1,TRBJ2-2,.